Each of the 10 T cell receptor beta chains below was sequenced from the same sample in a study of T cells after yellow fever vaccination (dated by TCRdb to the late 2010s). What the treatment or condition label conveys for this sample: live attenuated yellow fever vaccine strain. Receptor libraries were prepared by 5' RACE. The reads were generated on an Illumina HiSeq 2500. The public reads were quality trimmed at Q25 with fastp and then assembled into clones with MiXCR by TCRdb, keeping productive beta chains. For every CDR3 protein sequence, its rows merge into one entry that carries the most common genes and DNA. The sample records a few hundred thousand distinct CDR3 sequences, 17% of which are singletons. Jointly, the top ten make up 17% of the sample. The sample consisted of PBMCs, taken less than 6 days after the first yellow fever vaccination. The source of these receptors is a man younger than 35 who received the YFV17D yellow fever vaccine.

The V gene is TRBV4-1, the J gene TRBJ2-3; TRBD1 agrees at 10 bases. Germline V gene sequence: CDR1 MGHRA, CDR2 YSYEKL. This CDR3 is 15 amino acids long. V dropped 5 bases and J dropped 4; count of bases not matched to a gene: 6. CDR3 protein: CASSYAGTGADTQYF. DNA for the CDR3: TGCGCCAGCAGCTATGCCGGGACAGGGGCAGATACGCAGTATTTT.

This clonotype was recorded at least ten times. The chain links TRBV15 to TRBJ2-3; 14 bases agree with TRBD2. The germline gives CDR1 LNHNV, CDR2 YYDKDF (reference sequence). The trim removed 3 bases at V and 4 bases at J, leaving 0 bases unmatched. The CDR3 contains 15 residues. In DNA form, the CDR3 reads TGTGCCACCAGCAGGACTAGCGGGGGGGCAGATACGCAGTATTTT. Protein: CATSRTSGGADTQYF.

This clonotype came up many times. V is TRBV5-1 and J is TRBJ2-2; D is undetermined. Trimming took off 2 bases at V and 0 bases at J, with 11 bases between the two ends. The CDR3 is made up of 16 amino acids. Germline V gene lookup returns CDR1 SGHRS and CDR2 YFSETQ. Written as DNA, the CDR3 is TGCGCCAGCAGCTTAAATGTCCCTCCGAACACCGGGGAGCTGTTTTTT. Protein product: CASSLNVPPNTGELFF.

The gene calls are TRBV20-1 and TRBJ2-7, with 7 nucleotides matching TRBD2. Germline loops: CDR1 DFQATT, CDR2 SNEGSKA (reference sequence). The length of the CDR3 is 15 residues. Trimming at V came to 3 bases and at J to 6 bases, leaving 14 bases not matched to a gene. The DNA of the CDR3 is TGCAGTGCTAGGGTGTGGGGGGGGGAGTGGAGCGAGCAGTACTTC. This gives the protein CSARVWGGEWSEQYF.

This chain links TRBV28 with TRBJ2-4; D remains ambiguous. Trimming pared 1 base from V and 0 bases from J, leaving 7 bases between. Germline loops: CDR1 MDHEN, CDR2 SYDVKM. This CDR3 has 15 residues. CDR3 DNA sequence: TGTGCCAGCAGTTTATCCTTCATAGCCAAAAACATTCAGTACTTC. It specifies CASSLSFIAKNIQYF.

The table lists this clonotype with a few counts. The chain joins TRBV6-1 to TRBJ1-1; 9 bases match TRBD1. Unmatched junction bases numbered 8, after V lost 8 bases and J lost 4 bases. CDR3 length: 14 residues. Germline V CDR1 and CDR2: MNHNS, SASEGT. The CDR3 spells CASLSGTGLTEAFF. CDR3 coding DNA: TGTGCCAGCCTATCAGGGACAGGGCTCACTGAAGCTTTCTTT.

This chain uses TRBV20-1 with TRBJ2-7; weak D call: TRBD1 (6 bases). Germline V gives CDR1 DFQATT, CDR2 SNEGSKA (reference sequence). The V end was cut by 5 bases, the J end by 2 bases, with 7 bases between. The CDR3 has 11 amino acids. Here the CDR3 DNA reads TGCAGTGCTGGACAGACCTACGAGCAGTACGTC. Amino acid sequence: CSAGQTYEQYV.

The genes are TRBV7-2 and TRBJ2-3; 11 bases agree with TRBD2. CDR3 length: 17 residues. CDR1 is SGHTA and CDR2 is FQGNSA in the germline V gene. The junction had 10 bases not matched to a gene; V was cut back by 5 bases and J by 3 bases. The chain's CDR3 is CASSTGVSGGGTDTQYF. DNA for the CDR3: TGTGCCAGCAGCACTGGTGTTAGCGGGGGGGGAACAGATACGCAGTATTTT.

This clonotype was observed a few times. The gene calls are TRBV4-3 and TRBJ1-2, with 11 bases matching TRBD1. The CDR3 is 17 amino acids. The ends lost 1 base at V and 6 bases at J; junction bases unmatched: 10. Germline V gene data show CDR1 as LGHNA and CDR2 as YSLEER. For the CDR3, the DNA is TGCGCCAGCAGCCAAGTCGGAGGACAGGGGGCGCCTAATGGCTACACCTTC. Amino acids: CASSQVGGQGAPNGYTF.

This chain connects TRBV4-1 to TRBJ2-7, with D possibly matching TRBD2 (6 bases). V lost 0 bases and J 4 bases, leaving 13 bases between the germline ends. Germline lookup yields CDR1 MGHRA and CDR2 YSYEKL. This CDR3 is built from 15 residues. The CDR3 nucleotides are TGCGCCAGCAGCCAAGATATGGGGGGAAGATACGAGCAGTACGTC. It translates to CASSQDMGGRYEQYV.